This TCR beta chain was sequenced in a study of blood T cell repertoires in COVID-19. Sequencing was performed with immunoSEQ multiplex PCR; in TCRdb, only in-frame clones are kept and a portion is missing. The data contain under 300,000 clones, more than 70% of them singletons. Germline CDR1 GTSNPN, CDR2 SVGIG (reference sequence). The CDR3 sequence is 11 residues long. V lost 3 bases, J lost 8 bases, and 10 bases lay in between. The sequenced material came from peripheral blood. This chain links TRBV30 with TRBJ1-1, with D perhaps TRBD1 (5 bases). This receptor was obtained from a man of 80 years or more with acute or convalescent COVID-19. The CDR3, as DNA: TGTGCCTGGAGGGACACTCTAGAAGCTTTCTTT. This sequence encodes CAWRDTLEAFF.